The 2 T cell receptor beta chains listed next were all sequenced from one sample in a study of shared clonotypes between healthy human individuals. The protocol was immunoSEQ multiplex PCR, while the TCRdb copy is restricted to in-frame clones and leaves out a portion. This sample has 2 million to 3 million clones, with approximately 93% found just once. Sequenced material: naive CD4+ T cells from PBMCs. Indicated subset: CD45RA+ positively selected. The receptors shown here come from a man between 18 and 29 years old in good health. Some clones in this sample may be carry-over from other donors' samples.

This chain joins TRBV11-2 and TRBJ2-5, with D hard to call. The CDR3 totals 14 residues. Germline assignment: CDR1 SGHAT and CDR2 FQNNGV. V lost 1 base to trimming and J lost 2 bases, with 8 bases between them. CDR3 sequence reads: CASSLASNQETQYF. The DNA of the CDR3 is TGTGCCAGCAGCTTAGCGTCCAATCAAGAGACCCAGTACTTC.

The chain couples TRBV11-3 to TRBJ2-5; D gene uncertain. The ends were cut back, 5 bases at V and 5 bases at J, with 12 bases in the middle. The CDR3 has 13 residues. Per germline, CDR1 SGHNT and CDR2 YENEEA. CDR3 loop: CASSLGYGETQYF. CDR3 in DNA: TGTGCCAGCAGCCTAGGGTATGGGGAGACCCAGTACTTC.